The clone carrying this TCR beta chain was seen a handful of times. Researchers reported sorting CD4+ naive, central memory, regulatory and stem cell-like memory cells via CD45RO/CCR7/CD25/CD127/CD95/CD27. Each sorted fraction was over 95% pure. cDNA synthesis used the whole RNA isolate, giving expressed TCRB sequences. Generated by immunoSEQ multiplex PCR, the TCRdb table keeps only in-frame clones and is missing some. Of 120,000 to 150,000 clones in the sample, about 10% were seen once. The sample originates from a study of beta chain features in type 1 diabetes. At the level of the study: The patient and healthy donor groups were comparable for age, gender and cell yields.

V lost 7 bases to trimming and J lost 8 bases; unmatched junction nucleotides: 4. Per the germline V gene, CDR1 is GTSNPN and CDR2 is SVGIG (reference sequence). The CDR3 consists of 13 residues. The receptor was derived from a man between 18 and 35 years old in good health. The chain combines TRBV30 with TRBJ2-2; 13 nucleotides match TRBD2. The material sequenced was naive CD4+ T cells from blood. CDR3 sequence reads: CASAGLAGGELFF. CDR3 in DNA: TGTGCCTCAGCGGGACTAGCGGGGGGGGAGCTGTTTTTT.